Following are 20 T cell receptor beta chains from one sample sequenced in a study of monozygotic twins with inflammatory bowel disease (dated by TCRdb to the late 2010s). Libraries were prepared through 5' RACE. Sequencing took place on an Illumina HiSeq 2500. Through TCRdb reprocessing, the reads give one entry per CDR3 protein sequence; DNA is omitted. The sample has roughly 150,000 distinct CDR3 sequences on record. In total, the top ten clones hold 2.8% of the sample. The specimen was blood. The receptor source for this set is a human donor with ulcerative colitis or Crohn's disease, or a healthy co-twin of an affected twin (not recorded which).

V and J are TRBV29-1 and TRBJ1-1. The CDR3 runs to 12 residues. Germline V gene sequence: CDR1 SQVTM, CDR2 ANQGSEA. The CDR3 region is CSGLRARTEAFF.

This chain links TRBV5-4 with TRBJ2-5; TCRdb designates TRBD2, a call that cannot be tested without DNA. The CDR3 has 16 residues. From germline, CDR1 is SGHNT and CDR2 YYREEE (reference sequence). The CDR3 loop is CASSRGTSGRQETQYF.

The CDR3 is CASSLSGEIGYTF. This chain joins TRBV27 and TRBJ1-2; lacking DNA, the TRBD1 call made by TCRdb goes unchecked. The CDR3 totals 13 residues. Germline V lookup: CDR1 MNHEY, CDR2 SMNVEV (reference sequence).

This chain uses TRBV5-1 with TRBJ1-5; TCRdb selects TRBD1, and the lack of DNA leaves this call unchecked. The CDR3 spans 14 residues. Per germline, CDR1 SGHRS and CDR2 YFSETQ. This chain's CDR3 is CASSLDTGDQPQHF.

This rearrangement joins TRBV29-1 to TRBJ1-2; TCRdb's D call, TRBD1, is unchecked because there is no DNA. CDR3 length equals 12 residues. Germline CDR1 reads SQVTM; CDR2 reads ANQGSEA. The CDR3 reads CSVVAGSGGYTF.

CDR3 loop: CASNRLAGDRNTQYF. This rearrangement joins TRBV6-1 to TRBJ2-3; absent DNA, TCRdb's TRBD2 call cannot be checked. Germline values: CDR1 MNHNS, CDR2 SASEGT. This CDR3 has 15 amino acids.

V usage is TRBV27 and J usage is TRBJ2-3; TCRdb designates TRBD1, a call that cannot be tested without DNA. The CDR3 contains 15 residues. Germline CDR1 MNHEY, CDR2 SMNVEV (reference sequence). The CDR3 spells CASSGSLGATDTQYF.

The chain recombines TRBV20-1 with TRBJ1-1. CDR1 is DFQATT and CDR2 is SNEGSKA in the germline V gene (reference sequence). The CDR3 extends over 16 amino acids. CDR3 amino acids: CSARDARVYMNTEAFF.

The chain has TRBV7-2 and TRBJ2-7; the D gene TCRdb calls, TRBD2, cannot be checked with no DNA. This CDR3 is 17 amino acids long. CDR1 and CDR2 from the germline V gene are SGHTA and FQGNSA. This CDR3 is CASSFTEGLAEYSEQYF.

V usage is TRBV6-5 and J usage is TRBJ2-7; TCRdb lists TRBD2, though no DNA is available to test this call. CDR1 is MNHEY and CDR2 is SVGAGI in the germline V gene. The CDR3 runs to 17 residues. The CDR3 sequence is CASSPTGTSRGSYEQYF.

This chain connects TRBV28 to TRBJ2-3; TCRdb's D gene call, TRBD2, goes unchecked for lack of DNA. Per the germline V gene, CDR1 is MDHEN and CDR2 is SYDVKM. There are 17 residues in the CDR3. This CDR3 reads CASSFLGLAYSTDTQYF. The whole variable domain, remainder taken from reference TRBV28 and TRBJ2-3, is DVKVTQSSRYLVKRTGEKVFLECVQDMDHENMFWYRQDPGLGLRLIYFSYDVKMKEKGDIPEGYSVSREKKERFSLILESASTNQTSMYLCASSFLGLAYSTDTQYFGPGTRLTVL.

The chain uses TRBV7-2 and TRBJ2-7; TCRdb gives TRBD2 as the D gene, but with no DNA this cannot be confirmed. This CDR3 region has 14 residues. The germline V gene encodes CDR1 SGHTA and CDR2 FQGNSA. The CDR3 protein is CASTFTSGTGEQYF.

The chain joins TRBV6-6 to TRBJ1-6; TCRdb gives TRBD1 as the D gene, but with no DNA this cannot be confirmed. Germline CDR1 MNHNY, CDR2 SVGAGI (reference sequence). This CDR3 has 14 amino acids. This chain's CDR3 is CASIPTGVNSPLHF.

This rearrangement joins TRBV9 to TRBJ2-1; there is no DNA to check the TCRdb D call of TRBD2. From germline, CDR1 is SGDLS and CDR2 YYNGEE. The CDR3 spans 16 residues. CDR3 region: CASSREGGTVYNEQFF.

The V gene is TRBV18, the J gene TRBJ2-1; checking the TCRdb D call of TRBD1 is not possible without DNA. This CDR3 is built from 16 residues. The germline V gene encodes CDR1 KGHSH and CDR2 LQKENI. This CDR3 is CASSPRQGQGWNEQFF.

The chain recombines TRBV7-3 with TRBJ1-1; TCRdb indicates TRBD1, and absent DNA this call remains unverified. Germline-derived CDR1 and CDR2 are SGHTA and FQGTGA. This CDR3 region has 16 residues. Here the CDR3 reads CASSSGQGAHSGEAFF.

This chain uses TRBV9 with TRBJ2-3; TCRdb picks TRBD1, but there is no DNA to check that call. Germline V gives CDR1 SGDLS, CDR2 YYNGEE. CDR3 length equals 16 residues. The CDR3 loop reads CASSLNRAGGGDTQYF.

CDR3 loop: CASSSRSGLRGLAIYEQYF. V is TRBV21-1 and J is TRBJ2-7; TCRdb's D call, TRBD1, is unchecked because there is no DNA. TRBV21-1 is classified as a pseudogene. The CDR3 runs to 19 residues.

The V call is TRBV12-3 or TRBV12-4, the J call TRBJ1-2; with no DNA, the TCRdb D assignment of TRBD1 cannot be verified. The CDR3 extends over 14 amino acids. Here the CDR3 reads CASSPDRGPGGYTF.

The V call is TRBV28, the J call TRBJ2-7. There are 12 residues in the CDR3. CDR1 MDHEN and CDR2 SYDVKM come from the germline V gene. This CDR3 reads CASSLRQTEQYF.